This T cell receptor beta chain was profiled in a study of CD8+ T cells in alopecia areata. Sample treatment: oral pan-JAK inhibitor, 5-10 mg twice daily. Once RNA had been extracted, it was reverse transcribed into cDNA to act as the sequencing template. The data were produced by immunoSEQ multiplex PCR, yet TCRdb's version contains in-frame clones alone and is incomplete. The repertoire has roughly 100,000 clones, 86% of them found once; the top ten carry 8.5% to 14%. This clone occurred once. This receptor was taken from a human donor with alopecia areata. The source material was CD8+ T cells sorted from blood, sampled around week 30, from a patient treated with tofacitinib.

The CDR3 is CSVEGGTASLYGYTF. In DNA form, the CDR3 reads TGCAGCGTTGAGGGGGGAACGGCCTCTCTCTATGGCTACACCTTC. This sequence joins TRBV29-1 and TRBJ1-2, with D maybe TRBD1 (5 bases). Trimming stripped 3 bases from V and 4 bases from J, with 18 bases between. Looked up from germline, CDR1 is SQVTM and CDR2 is ANQGSEA. The CDR3 runs 15 residues. The variable domain in full, with the rest retrieved from reference TRBV29-1 and TRBJ1-2, is SAVISQKPSRDICQRGTSLTIQCQVDSQVTMMFWYRQQPGQSLTLIATANQGSEATYESGFVIDKFPISRPNLTFSTLTVSNMSPEDSSIYLCSVEGGTASLYGYTFGSGTRLTVV.